This TCR beta chain was profiled in a study of T cell repertoires in cytomegalovirus infection. Study summary: HLA-B-restricted CMV epitopes that are well studied were used alongside recently identified HLA-C-restricted ones.

This clonotype was detected a few times. Its antigen is undetermined. TCRdb reprocessed the reads with MiXCR, giving one entry per CDR3 protein. Of around 900,000 distinct CDR3 sequences detected, around 30% appear once; the ten largest clones hold more than 13%. CDR3 length: 13 residues. Germline CDR1 and CDR2: MNHEY and SMNVEV (reference sequence). Trimming removed 6 bases from V and 8 bases from J, with 16 bases in between. V usage is TRBV27 and J usage is TRBJ1-2, with a possible D match to TRBD1 (5 bases). The clonotype comes from a human donor in good health (CMV status not recorded). Some clones in this sample may be carry-over from other donors' samples. This material consisted of cultured CD8+ T cells from PBMCs, taken from culture after CMV antigen stimulation. CDR3 DNA: TGTGCCAGCAGAACGGGGACGGGCTTCGGCTACACCTTC. Amino acids: CASRTGTGFGYTF.